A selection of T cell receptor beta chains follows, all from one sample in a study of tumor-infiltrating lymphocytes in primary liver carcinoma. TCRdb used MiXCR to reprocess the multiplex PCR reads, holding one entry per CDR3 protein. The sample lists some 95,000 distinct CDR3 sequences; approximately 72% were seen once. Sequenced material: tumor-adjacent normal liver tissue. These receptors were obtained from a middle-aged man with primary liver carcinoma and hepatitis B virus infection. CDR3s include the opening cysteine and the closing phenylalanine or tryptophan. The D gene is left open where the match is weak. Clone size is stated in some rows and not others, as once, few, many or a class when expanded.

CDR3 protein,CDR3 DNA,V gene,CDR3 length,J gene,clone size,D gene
CVSSFNIGETQYF,TGTGTCAGCAGCTTTAACATCGGAGAGACCCAGTACTTC,TRBV11-2,13,TRBJ2-5,NA,NA
CASSLGRWVDKQYF,TGTGCCAGCAGCTTAGGTCGATGGGTCGACAAGCAGTACTTC,TRBV11-2,14,TRBJ2-7,NA,NA
CASSLELNDNEQFF,TGTGCCAGCAGCTTAGAACTTAACGACAATGAGCAGTTCTTC,TRBV7-6,14,TRBJ2-1,NA,NA
CSVRLPGGSRYELYF,TGCAGCGTTCGACTACCGGGAGGTTCTCGCTACGAGCTGTACTTC,TRBV29-1,15,TRBJ2-7,NA,TRBD2
CASSEREFSNTEAFF,TGTGCCAGCAGTGAACGAGAGTTTTCGAACACTGAAGCTTTCTTT,TRBV6-1,15,TRBJ1-1,many,NA
CASSLVGGRYEQYF,TGCGCCAGCAGCCTAGTGGGAGGACGATACGAACAGTACTTC,TRBV5-1,14,TRBJ2-7,NA,NA
CASSNDRDRGQETQYF,TGTGCCAGCAGCAACGACCGGGACAGGGGACAAGAGACCCAGTACTTC,TRBV5-4,16,TRBJ2-5,many,TRBD1
CASTLKTDHTEAFF,TGTGCCAGCACCCTTAAGACAGACCACACTGAAGCTTTCTTT,TRBV7-8,14,TRBJ1-1,NA,NA
CASSSSASGISTDMQYF,TGTGCTAGCAGCTCTAGCGCTAGCGGGATTAGCACAGATATGCAGTATTTT,TRBV11-2,17,TRBJ2-3,NA,TRBD2
CASSLAGRNEQFF,TGTGCCAGCAGCTTGGCAGGGAGGAATGAGCAGTTCTTC,TRBV5-4,13,TRBJ2-1,many,NA
CAISGLAGSETQYF,TGTGCCATCAGCGGACTAGCGGGAAGCGAGACCCAGTACTTC,TRBV10-3,14,TRBJ2-5,many,TRBD2
CASNRQGFNEQYF,TGTGCCAGCAATCGCCAGGGGTTTAACGAACAGTACTTC,TRBV11-1,13,TRBJ2-7,NA,NA
CASSTRGQGTPSYEQYF,TGCGCCAGCAGTACACGAGGACAGGGGACTCCATCCTACGAGCAGTACTTC,TRBV10-2,17,TRBJ2-7,once,TRBD1
CASSFDLDRVAEKPFF,TGTGCCAGCAGCTTCGACTTGGACAGGGTCGCTGAAAAACCGTTTTTT,TRBV7-9,16,TRBJ1-4,few,TRBD1
CASSLREALYNEQFF,TGTGCCAGCAGCCTGCGGGAGGCCCTATACAATGAGCAGTTCTTC,TRBV7-2,15,TRBJ2-1,few,TRBD2
CASILAEYYCYTF,TGTGCCAGCATCTTAGCGGAGTACTATTGCTACACCTTC,TRBV7-9,13,TRBJ1-2,NA,NA
CAGSPGTSYNEQFF,TGTGCCGGCAGCCCCGGGACTTCCTACAATGAGCAGTTCTTC,TRBV6-5,14,TRBJ2-1,few,NA
CASSPIGPNGQGRPYEQYF,TGTGCCAGCAGCCCCATAGGCCCAAACGGACAGGGTCGTCCCTACGAGCAGTACTTC,TRBV12-3/TRBV12-4,19,TRBJ2-7,many,TRBD1
CGVAINEKLFF,TGCGGCGTTGCAATTAATGAGAAACTGTTTTTT,TRBV29-1,11,TRBJ1-4,NA,NA
CAGSLGWIVADAQYF,TGTGCCGGCAGCTTAGGGTGGATCGTCGCAGATGCGCAGTATTTT,TRBV11-1,15,TRBJ2-3,NA,NA